This is a list of T cell receptor beta chains from one sample in a study of blood T cells in healthy people across ages. TCRdb analysed the 5' RACE reads with MiXCR anew, one entry per CDR3 protein. In the table there are roughly 800,000 distinct CDR3 sequences, 53% of which are singletons. Sequenced input: blood. These receptors all stem from a man at least 80 years old in good health. Both conserved end residues are part of each CDR3. A D gene is named only where the DNA matches it firmly. Clone size is given for some rows only: seen once, a few or many times, or a class if the clone is expanded.

V gene	clone size	J gene	D gene	CDR3 DNA	CDR3 protein
TRBV2	.	TRBJ2-3	TRBD2	TGTGCCAGCACCCGACTAGCGGTTGGCACAGATACGCAGTATTTT	CASTRLAVGTDTQYF
TRBV20-1	few	TRBJ2-1	.	TGCAGTGCTAGCCCCATTACAGGGTCCGATGAGCAGTTCTTC	CSASPITGSDEQFF
TRBV5-1	once	TRBJ1-1	.	TGCGCCAGCAGCTTGTTACCCAATGCAAGGAACACTGAAGCTTTCTTT	CASSLLPNARNTEAFF
TRBV3-1	.	TRBJ1-2	.	TGTGCCAGCAGCCAGAATCTACAGGCCCAGGTGGATGGCTACACCTTC	CASSQNLQAQVDGYTF
TRBV7-2	.	TRBJ1-2	.	TGTGCCAGCAGCCTCCAGGGGAGTAGCTATGGCTACACCTTC	CASSLQGSSYGYTF
TRBV7-2	.	TRBJ2-5	TRBD2	TGTGCCAGCGCTCAGACTCGCGGGAGAAAAGAGACCCAGTACTTC	CASAQTRGRKETQYF
TRBV7-9	.	TRBJ2-4	.	TGTGCCAGCAGCTTAGCGGGGGACCTAAACATTCAGTACTTC	CASSLAGDLNIQYF
TRBV11-1	.	TRBJ2-3	.	TGTGCCAGCAGCTTAGCTTACGGGAAAGGAAACAGAGACGCGTATTTT	CASSLAYGKGNRDAYF
TRBV5-1	.	TRBJ2-3	.	TGCGCCAGCAGCCCCCGGGACTCCACAGATACGCAGTATTTT	CASSPRDSTDTQYF
TRBV7-2	.	TRBJ1-5	TRBD1	TGTGCCAGCAGCTTATCCCGACAGGGGGCAGGACGGCCCCAGCATTTT	CASSLSRQGAGRPQHF
TRBV29-1	.	TRBJ2-1	.	TGCAGCGGAGATCGCGTTGAGACCCAGTTCTTC	CSGDRVETQFF
TRBV20-1	.	TRBJ1-1	TRBD1	TGCAGTGCTAGAGATCGACAGGGTGTTGGCACTGAAGCTTTCTTT	CSARDRQGVGTEAFF
TRBV3-1	.	TRBJ2-1	TRBD1	TGTGCCAGCAGCCTTGGGACAGGTCCCAATGAGCAGTTCTTC	CASSLGTGPNEQFF
TRBV28	few	TRBJ1-4	TRBD1	TGTGCCAGCACCCTAGGGGGCAGGGCAGGTGAAAAACTGTTTTTT	CASTLGGRAGEKLFF
TRBV12-3/TRBV12-4	.	TRBJ2-5	TRBD1	TGTTCCAGCACCTGGGGGGACAGGGTGCAAGAGCAGTACTTC	CSSTWGDRVQEQYF
TRBV6-1	few	TRBJ2-3	.	TGTGCCAGCACCCGCCGACCGCTCCTCACAGATACGCAGTATTTT	CASTRRPLLTDTQYF
TRBV27	few	TRBJ2-1	TRBD2	TGTGCCAGCGGGATAGCGGGGTTATACAATGAGCAGTTCTTC	CASGIAGLYNEQFF
TRBV2	.	TRBJ2-7	.	TGTGCCAGCAGTGCCCAAGGGGGGTTAGGTGAGCAGTACTTC	CASSAQGGLGEQYF
TRBV20-1	few	TRBJ2-1	TRBD1	TGCAGTGCCCTGGGGACAGCGGCCAACTCCTACAATGAGCAGTTCTTC	CSALGTAANSYNEQFF
TRBV19	.	TRBJ2-7	TRBD1	TGTGCCAGTAGTATACCCCCGGGACAGGGCTGGGGGTACAATGAGCAGTACTTC	CASSIPPGQGWGYNEQYF
TRBV7-9	.	TRBJ2-1	TRBD2	TGTGCCAGCAGCTTAAAGCGGGACCACTCCTACAATGAGCAGTTCTTC	CASSLKRDHSYNEQFF
TRBV10-3	.	TRBJ1-4	.	TGTGCCATCAGTGAGTTCGGGGCTGGGGAAAAACTGTTTTTT	CAISEFGAGEKLFF
TRBV20-1	few	TRBJ1-5	.	TGCAGTGCTAGAGATGGGGTGACAGGACCCCAGCATTTT	CSARDGVTGPQHF
TRBV29-1	few	TRBJ2-1	TRBD2	TGCAGCGTTCCACTAGCGGGAGGGCCGTATGAGCAGTTCTTC	CSVPLAGGPYEQFF
TRBV18	.	TRBJ2-7	TRBD2	TGTGCCAGCTCACCACCGACGATTGGGACTAGCAGTCACAATGAGCAGTACTTC	CASSPPTIGTSSHNEQYF
TRBV7-2	few	TRBJ2-7	TRBD2	TGTGCCAGCAGCTTAGGGACTAGCGGAGGGGTTTACGAGCAGTACTTC	CASSLGTSGGVYEQYF
TRBV28	.	TRBJ2-1	.	TGTGCCAGCCTCAGGGGTCGGAATGAGCAGTTCTTC	CASLRGRNEQFF
TRBV10-3	.	TRBJ2-7	.	TGTGCCATCAATCCTGGCGGAGGGGAGCAGTACTTC	CAINPGGGEQYF
TRBV29-1	.	TRBJ2-3	.	TGCAGCGTTCAGCCCTCAGGTGGCAGATACGCGTATTTT	CSVQPSGGRYAYF
TRBV20-1	few	TRBJ2-1	TRBD2	TGCAGTGGCGCGGTAGCGGGGGGGCGGTTCTTC	CSGAVAGGRFF
TRBV13	.	TRBJ2-7	.	TGTGCCAGCAGCCACAGGAACTCCTACGAGCAGTACTTC	CASSHRNSYEQYF
TRBV28	.	TRBJ2-1	TRBD2	TGTGCCAGCAGTACGACTAGCGGGGGGGGTGGTGAGCAGTTCTTC	CASSTTSGGGGEQFF
TRBV28	few	TRBJ2-6	.	TGTGCCAGCAGGGGGGCGAGCTCTGGGGCCAACGTCCTGACTTTC	CASRGASSGANVLTF
TRBV27	.	TRBJ2-3	TRBD2	TGTGCCAGCAGTTTTGCCTTTCGCGGGAGCAGATACGCGTATTTT	CASSFAFRGSRYAYF
TRBV4-1	.	TRBJ1-2	.	TGCGCCAGCAGCCAAGATTCCGAAACGTACTATGGCTACACCTTC	CASSQDSETYYGYTF
TRBV5-1	few	TRBJ2-1	.	TGCGCCAGCAGCGCGGGTGGGGCAACCTCCTACAATGAGCAGTTCTTC	CASSAGGATSYNEQFF
TRBV6-1	.	TRBJ2-3	.	TGTGCCAGCAGTGAAGGGCGCGGGGGCATTACGCAGTATTTT	CASSEGRGGITQYF
TRBV4-1	few	TRBJ2-7	TRBD1	TGCGCCAGCAGCTTTACCCCAGGGGGTGCCTACGAGCAGTACTTC	CASSFTPGGAYEQYF
TRBV25-1	.	TRBJ1-2	.	TGTGCCAGCGGGCTCCGGAACAACAGCCGTGGCTACACCTTC	CASGLRNNSRGYTF
TRBV4-1	.	TRBJ2-7	.	TGCGCCAGCGGCCAACGAGGGGAAGGTGGCGAGCAGTACTTC	CASGQRGEGGEQYF
TRBV27	.	TRBJ2-5	.	TGTGCCAGCAGACCCGGACAGATGGGGCAAGAGACCCAGTACTTC	CASRPGQMGQETQYF
TRBV20-1	few	TRBJ2-1	TRBD2	TGCAGTGCTAGTTCTAGCGGGACCTACAATGAGCAGTTCTTC	CSASSSGTYNEQFF
TRBV24-1	.	TRBJ2-1	TRBD1	TGTGCCACGCAGGGACAGTACAATGAGCAGTTCTTC	CATQGQYNEQFF
TRBV19	.	TRBJ2-1	.	TGTGCCAGCGAGAGGAGCGGAACCTACAATGAGCAGTTCTTC	CASERSGTYNEQFF
TRBV7-9	.	TRBJ1-4	.	TGTGCCAGCAGCTCGGTCGTGGGTGAAAAACTGTTTTTT	CASSSVVGEKLFF
TRBV7-9	.	TRBJ1-4	.	TGTGCCAGCAGCCCCCGGGACCTAACTAATGAAAAACTGTTTTTT	CASSPRDLTNEKLFF
TRBV7-2	.	TRBJ2-5	TRBD2	TGTGCCAACAGCTTAGGATCGGGGGGTAGGGAGACCCAGTACTTC	CANSLGSGGRETQYF
TRBV5-6	.	TRBJ2-7	.	TGTGCCAGCAGCCGGGACACCCACTCCTACGAGCAGTACTTC	CASSRDTHSYEQYF
TRBV24-1	.	TRBJ1-1	.	TGTGCCACCAGTCAGGCTCTGAACACTGAAGCTTTCTTT	CATSQALNTEAFF
TRBV6-5	few	TRBJ2-7	TRBD1	TGTGCCAGCAGGTCCGGGACAGGGGGGTACGAGCAGTACTTC	CASRSGTGGYEQYF
TRBV4-1	.	TRBJ1-2	TRBD1	TGCGCCAGCAGATTCGGTGACAGGGGCTTGTCTGGCTACACCTTC	CASRFGDRGLSGYTF
TRBV25-1	few	TRBJ2-1	.	TGTGCCAGCAATGAGGGGTCCAGCTCCTACAATGAGCAGTTCTTC	CASNEGSSSYNEQFF
TRBV9	.	TRBJ1-6	.	TGTGCCAGCAGCGTAGGCGGGGGGGAATATTCACCCCTCCACTTT	CASSVGGGEYSPLHF
TRBV28	.	TRBJ1-6	TRBD1	TGTGCCAGCATAACAGGGGTGAATTCACCCCTCCACTTT	CASITGVNSPLHF
TRBV2	once	TRBJ2-4	TRBD1	TGTGCCAGCAGCCTACTACAGGGGGTGAACATTCAGTACTTC	CASSLLQGVNIQYF